A single sample is the source of the 22 T cell receptor beta chains below, sequenced in a study of T cell responses to AZD1222 COVID-19 vaccine (dated by TCRdb to the early 2020s). The label giving this sample's time point can be read as: baseline before first vaccination. Receptor amplification or capture employed the immunoSEQ multiplex PCR assay. Held by TCRdb, this immuneACCESS table contains in-frame sequences only and omits some clones. Under half of the omission traces to an unresolved V gene where checked; the cause of the rest is unknown. The sample table records over 100,000 clones; roughly nine tenths of these occur just once. The top ten hold 4% to 5% of the sample. Sequencing used peripheral blood, obtained on day 0 of AZD1222 vaccination. The receptors stem from an adult in good health.

V and J are TRBV7-9 and TRBJ2-4; D assignment may be TRBD1 or TRBD2 (5 bases each). Germline lookup yields CDR1 SEHNR and CDR2 FQNEAQ (reference sequence). Trimming cost V 3 bases and J 0 bases, with 9 bases left between them. The length of the CDR3 is 15 residues. The CDR3 nucleotides are TGTGCCAGCAGCTTTTTGGGGACAGCCAAAAACATTCAGTACTTC. It specifies CASSFLGTAKNIQYF. Drawing the rest from reference TRBV7-9 and TRBJ2-4, the complete variable domain is DTGVSQNPRHKITKRGQNVTFRCDPISEHNRLYWYRQTLGQGPEFLTYFQNEAQLEKSRLLSDRFSAERPKGSFSTLEIQRTEQGDSAMYLCASSFLGTAKNIQYFGAGTRLSVL.

The CDR3: CASSLTGTGSSYNSPLHF. The DNA for the CDR3 is TGTGCCAGCAGCCTCACCGGGACAGGGTCGTCTTATAATTCACCCCTCCACTTT. This chain connects TRBV7-2 to TRBJ1-6, with 9 bases identical to TRBD1. J lost 4 bases, V lost 5 bases, and 12 bases had no gene match. Germline assignment: CDR1 SGHTA and CDR2 FQGNSA. The CDR3 spans 18 residues.

J is TRBJ2-1 and V is TRBV6-6; maybe TRBD1 (6 bases). The germline V and J ends were trimmed by 7 bases and 9 bases, with 16 bases remaining between them. The germline V gene has CDR1 MNHNY and CDR2 SVGAGI (reference sequence). The CDR3 has 13 residues. The CDR3 sequence: CASTRTAYGEQFF. In DNA form, the CDR3 reads TGTGCCAGCACTAGGACAGCCTATGGTGAGCAGTTCTTC.

CDR3 protein: CASSFGGFSGISYEQYF. Here the CDR3 DNA reads TGTGCCAGCAGTTTCGGGGGGTTTAGCGGCATCTCCTACGAGCAGTACTTC. The chain uses TRBV28 and TRBJ2-7, with 7 bases that match TRBD2. Germline V lookup: CDR1 MDHEN, CDR2 SYDVKM. V was pared by 3 bases and J by 0 bases, with 11 bases of the junction left unmatched. The CDR3 is made up of 17 amino acids.

The chain employs TRBV18 and TRBJ2-5; TRBD1 aligns across 10 bases. Germline V gives CDR1 KGHSH, CDR2 LQKENI. The CDR3 loop spans 16 amino acids. J gave up 4 bases and V 0 bases, and 5 bases lay outside the gene matches. Here the CDR3 DNA reads TGTGCCAGCTCACCACCGACGGGACAGGGGCCAGAGACCCAGTACTTC. This gives the protein CASSPPTGQGPETQYF.

V gene TRBV6-6 combines with J gene TRBJ2-3; D gene ambiguous. This CDR3 has 14 amino acids. V was trimmed by 7 bases and J by 0 bases, leaving 11 bases between them. Looked up from germline, CDR1 is MNHNY and CDR2 is SVGAGI (reference sequence). The CDR3 bases are TGTGCCAGCACGTCAGATCCTAGCACAGATACGCAGTATTTT. This translates into CASTSDPSTDTQYF.

The rearrangement links TRBV7-2 to TRBJ2-3, with 9 bases aligning to TRBD2. There are 16 residues in the CDR3. Germline V gene sequence: CDR1 SGHTA, CDR2 FQGNSA. Unmatched junction bases numbered 6, after V lost 5 bases and J lost 0 bases. The CDR3 is CASSPVAGVSTDTQYF. Here the CDR3 DNA reads TGTGCCAGCAGCCCCGTAGCGGGGGTAAGCACAGATACGCAGTATTTT.

This sequence joins TRBV27 and TRBJ1-4; 7 bases match TRBD1. CDR1 is MNHEY, CDR2 SMNVEV, per germline (reference sequence). The CDR3 totals 16 residues. The J segment lost 0 bases and the V segment lost 5 bases, leaving 6 bases of the junction unmatched. For the CDR3, the DNA is TGTGCCAGCAGTCGAAGCGACAGGGCAACTAATGAAAAACTGTTTTTT. Residues: CASSRSDRATNEKLFF.

This chain uses TRBV7-2 with TRBJ2-7; D could derive from TRBD1 or TRBD2 (5 bases each). Trimming shortened V by 2 bases and J by 4 bases, and 18 bases separated the two germline ends. The V gene's germline CDR1 is SGHTA and CDR2 FQGNSA. This CDR3 is built from 16 residues. CDR3 protein: CASSLTPGRSTYEQYF. CDR3 nucleotides: TGTGCCAGCAGCTTAACTCCGGGACGGTCGACTTACGAGCAGTACTTC.

This chain uses TRBV4-2 with TRBJ2-3, with 8 bases identical to TRBD2. V trimming: 0 bases; J trimming: 1 base; junction bases outside the gene matches: 15. The CDR3 covers 20 residues. Per germline, CDR1 LGHNA and CDR2 YNFKEQ. The CDR3 sequence: CASSQEKGSGGLRGTDTQYF. The CDR3 DNA reads as TGTGCCAGCAGCCAAGAAAAGGGGAGCGGGGGCCTCCGGGGCACAGATACGCAGTATTTT.

This clone was seen only once. Other DNA sequences in the same sample also yield this CDR3. V usage is TRBV4-1 and J usage is TRBJ1-4; D is perhaps TRBD1 (5 bases). V was shortened by 3 bases and J by 4 bases, with 6 bases between the two germline ends. Per germline, CDR1 MGHRA and CDR2 YSYEKL. This CDR3 contains 13 residues. CDR3 bases: TGCGCCAGCAGCCAGGGACTTAATGAAAAACTGTTTTTT. Translated, it gives CASSQGLNEKLFF.

The chain carries TRBV27 and TRBJ2-3; 14 bases match TRBD2. The CDR3 is 20 amino acids. The V gene end was trimmed by 1 base and the J gene end by 0 bases; junction bases not matched to a gene: 9. Looked up from germline, CDR1 is MNHEY and CDR2 is SMNVEV (reference sequence). CDR3 in DNA: TGTGCCAGCAGTTTATATGGGGGGACTAGCGGGAGCCCTAGCACAGATACGCAGTATTTT. This sequence encodes CASSLYGGTSGSPSTDTQYF.

This clone came up many times. The V and J genes are TRBV7-7 and TRBJ2-2; D tentatively reads TRBD1 or TRBD2 (5 bases each). CDR1 and CDR2 (germline): SSHAT, FNYEAQ (reference sequence). V shed 4 bases and J shed 6 bases, with 18 bases lying between them. CDR3 length: 16 amino acids. Here the CDR3 reads CASSSPGRAWAGELFF. In DNA form, the CDR3 reads TGTGCCAGCAGCTCCCCGGGACGGGCTTGGGCCGGGGAGCTGTTTTTT.

This rearrangement joins TRBV5-5 to TRBJ2-7; no clear D. Germline CDR1 is SGHKS and CDR2 is YYEKEE (reference sequence). CDR3 length: 11 residues. Trimming left V 5 bases short and J 6 bases short, with 9 bases between. CDR3 loop: CASRGSLEQYF. CDR3 sequence (DNA): TGTGCCAGCAGGGGGTCCCTCGAGCAGTACTTC.

The chain joins TRBV2 to TRBJ2-7, with TRBD1 matching over 8 bases. J lost 4 bases, V lost 7 bases, and 6 bases had no gene match. Germline CDR1 is SNHLY and CDR2 is FYNNEI. The CDR3 runs to 13 residues. As DNA, the CDR3 is TGTGCCAGCATCACAGGGGGGACTTACGAGCAGTACTTC. Translation gives CASITGGTYEQYF.

The V and J genes are TRBV6-5 and TRBJ1-2; D gene ambiguous. CDR1 is MNHEY, CDR2 SVGAGI, per germline. The CDR3 runs to 15 residues. Trimming stripped 0 bases from V and 4 bases from J, with 12 bases between. CDR3 residues: CASSYSAGYLYGYTF. The CDR3 nucleotides are TGTGCCAGCAGTTACTCAGCAGGCTACCTCTATGGCTACACCTTC.

This clone was recorded only once. The chain recombines TRBV6-2 or TRBV6-3 with TRBJ1-2; perhaps TRBD1 as D (5 bases). The CDR3 runs to 13 residues. Germline V gives CDR1 MNHEY, CDR2 SVGEGT. V was clipped by 0 bases and J by 9 bases, with 11 bases between them. The CDR3: CASSYSTVRSYTF. Here the CDR3 DNA reads TGTGCCAGCAGTTACTCGACAGTCCGGAGCTACACCTTC.

The genes are TRBV29-1 and TRBJ1-2; a possible D gene is TRBD1 (6 bases). This CDR3 spans 9 amino acids. The germline V and J ends were trimmed by 7 bases and 8 bases, with 8 bases remaining between them. The V gene's germline CDR1 is SQVTM and CDR2 ANQGSEA. CDR3 bases: TGCAGCGACAGGGAAGGCTACACCTTC. Residues: CSDREGYTF.

The V call is TRBV5-1, the J call TRBJ1-5; D is unclear. The ends were cut back, 4 bases at V and 4 bases at J, with 9 bases in the middle. This CDR3 has 13 residues. The germline V gene has CDR1 SGHRS and CDR2 YFSETQ. The DNA of the CDR3 is TGCGCCAGCAGCCGGGCGCCTAATCAGCCCCAGCATTTT. This translates into CASSRAPNQPQHF.

The CDR3 loop is CASSYQQGSAAFF. The CDR3 DNA sequence: TGTGCCAGCAGTTACCAGCAGGGTTCGGCAGCTTTCTTT. This chain uses TRBV6-2 or TRBV6-3 with TRBJ1-1, with D possibly TRBD1 on 5 matching bases. The CDR3 has 13 residues. Trimming removed 2 bases at V and 10 bases at J, with 14 bases between. The germline V gene has CDR1 MNHEY and CDR2 SVGEGT.

The J gene is TRBJ2-2, the V gene TRBV5-1; 8 nucleotides agree with TRBD1. This CDR3 comprises 15 residues. In germline, CDR1 is SGHRS, CDR2 YFSETQ. Unmatched junction bases numbered 4, after V lost 3 bases and J lost 3 bases. The CDR3 region is CASSWTGSDTGELFF. As DNA, the CDR3 is TGCGCCAGCAGCTGGACAGGGTCGGACACCGGGGAGCTGTTTTTT.

The chain joins TRBV7-3 to TRBJ2-1, with D unresolved. The CDR3 covers 15 residues. In germline, CDR1 is SGHTA, CDR2 FQGTGA. Trimming left V 4 bases short and J 6 bases short, with 16 bases between. The CDR3 loop reads CASSSPGPSGNEQFF. CDR3 DNA: TGTGCCAGCAGCTCCCCTGGCCCCTCGGGCAATGAGCAGTTCTTC. The whole variable domain, remainder taken from reference TRBV7-3 and TRBJ2-1, is GAGVSQTPSNKVTEKGKYVELRCDPISGHTALYWYRQSLGQGPEFLIYFQGTGAADDSGLPNDRFFAVRPEGSVSTLKIQRTERGDSAVYLCASSSPGPSGNEQFFGPGTRLTVL.